The 10 T cell receptor beta chains reported below all come from one sample, sequenced in a study of CD8+CD57+ T cells in acquired aplastic anemia. Profiling of TCR beta VDJ combinations and CDR3 sequences used genomic DNA as template. Via MiXCR, TCRdb re-called the reads, giving one row per CDR3 protein. The data show about 270,000 distinct CDR3 sequences, 55% to 65% seen once. The sample taken for sequencing was sorted CD4+, CD8+, or CD8+CD57+ T cells (not recorded which) from PBMCs. These receptors were obtained from a human donor with severe aplastic anemia or a healthy control (not recorded which).

There are many counts of this clonotype. In DNA, the CDR3 is TGCGCCAGCAGGAGGGCAGAGACAGGGGCTAATTCACCCCTCCACTTT. Translation: CASRRAETGANSPLHF. The genes are TRBV5-1 and TRBJ1-6; 8 bases align to TRBD1. This CDR3 spans 16 amino acids. The J segment lost 6 bases and the V segment lost 5 bases, leaving 10 bases of the junction unmatched. Looked up from germline, CDR1 is SGHRS and CDR2 is YFSETQ.

The rearrangement joins TRBV19 to TRBJ2-7; D gene unclear. Trimming shortened V by 1 base and J by 2 bases, and 3 bases separated the two germline ends. The germline V gene has CDR1 LNHDA and CDR2 SQIVND (reference sequence). The CDR3 is 12 amino acids. The CDR3, as DNA: TGTGCCAGTAGTATAGGCCCCTACGAGCAGTACTTC. Translating gives CASSIGPYEQYF.

Only a few counts were recorded for this clonotype. The V call is TRBV24-1, the J call TRBJ1-1; 8 bases are shared with TRBD1. The length of the CDR3 is 14 residues. The J segment lost 4 bases and the V segment lost 7 bases, leaving 7 bases of the junction unmatched. Germline CDR1 is KGHDR and CDR2 is SFDVKD. In DNA form, the CDR3 reads TGTGCCACCAGAGGGCAGGGGGCAAGCACTGAAGCTTTCTTT. Translation gives CATRGQGASTEAFF.

This clonotype was observed a few times. The chain recombines TRBV30 with TRBJ1-1; D is perhaps TRBD1 (5 bases). Germline CDR1 reads GTSNPN; CDR2 reads SVGIG (reference sequence). V lost 1 base and J 5 bases, leaving 14 bases between the germline ends. This CDR3 contains 14 residues. CDR3 DNA sequence: TGTGCCTGGAGTGCGGGACTCCCGGGGACTGAAGCTTTCTTT. Amino acids: CAWSAGLPGTEAFF.

The chain carries TRBV20-1 and TRBJ1-2, with D tentatively TRBD1 (6 bases). V was trimmed by 3 bases and J by 2 bases, leaving 19 bases between them. The length of the CDR3 is 16 residues. The germline CDR1 and CDR2 sequences are DFQATT and SNEGSKA (reference sequence). CDR3 DNA sequence: TGCAGTGCTAGCAAAACAGGGCAGGCCCAAAACTATGGCTACACCTTC. Its protein is CSASKTGQAQNYGYTF.

The table lists this clonotype with a count of one. The germline gene is not matched at one end of the junction; a read error may be the cause. The V call is TRBV7-7, the J call TRBJ2-7; tentatively, D is TRBD2 (6 bases). The CDR3 contains 14 residues. Germline lookup yields CDR1 SSHAT and CDR2 FNYEAQ (reference sequence). The CDR3 protein is CASSLGLILYEQYF. DNA for the CDR3: TGTGCTAGCAGTCTAGGACTAATTCTCTACGAGCAGTACTTC. The full variable domain, completed using reference TRBV7-7 and TRBJ2-7, is GAGVSQSPRYKVTKRGQDVTLRCDPISSHATLYWYQQALGQGPEFLTYFNYEAQPDKSGLPSDRFSAERPEGSISTLTIQRTEQRDSAMYRCASSLGLILYEQYFGPGTRLTVT.

The gene calls are TRBV29-1 and TRBJ2-1; no clear D. With 3 bases removed from V and 9 bases from J, the gap between germline ends came to 3 bases. This CDR3 has 9 amino acids. Germline CDR1 and CDR2: SQVTM and ANQGSEA. CDR3 DNA: TGCAGCGTTGACGGTGAGCAGTTCTTC. It encodes CSVDGEQFF.

The chain couples TRBV9 to TRBJ1-2; tentative D call: TRBD1 (5 bases). The CDR3 extends over 14 amino acids. Trimming left V 1 base short and J 6 bases short, with 13 bases between. Germline assignment: CDR1 SGDLS and CDR2 YYNGEE. CDR3 in amino acids: CASSVQGVLDGYTF. The DNA of the CDR3 is TGTGCCAGCAGCGTACAGGGTGTCTTAGATGGCTACACCTTC. Looking up the rest from reference TRBV9 and TRBJ1-2 gives the full variable domain: DSGVTQTPKHLITATGQRVTLRCSPRSGDLSVYWYQQSLDQGLQFLIQYYNGEERAKGNILERFSAQQFPDLHSELNLSSLELGDSALYFCASSVQGVLDGYTFGSGTRLTVV.

This clonotype was counted ten times or more. The chain has TRBV10-3 and TRBJ2-5; a weak D match, TRBD2 (6 bases). Trimming shortened V by 5 bases and J by 7 bases, and 17 bases separated the two germline ends. Germline V lookup: CDR1 ENHRY, CDR2 SYGVKD. The CDR3 has 14 residues. CDR3 bases: TGTGCCATCAGTCCCGGGACCGAGCGGGTGACCCAGTACTTC. This gives the protein CAISPGTERVTQYF.

The rearrangement links TRBV20-1 to TRBJ2-1; 8 bases are shared with TRBD1. The V segment lost 0 bases and the J segment 0 bases; nucleotides outside the gene matches: 10. Germline V gene data show CDR1 as DFQATT and CDR2 as SNEGSKA (reference sequence). The CDR3 is 18 residues long. The chain's CDR3 is CSARDSGPTGGSYNEQFF. CDR3 in DNA: TGCAGTGCTAGAGATAGCGGACCCACAGGGGGCTCCTACAATGAGCAGTTCTTC.